This TCR beta chain appears in the sequencing data of a study of cytomegalovirus exposure and HLA in healthy donors. There are 15 residues in the CDR3. Germline CDR1 reads MDHEN; CDR2 reads SYDVKM. V was pared by 1 base and J by 1 base, with 2 bases of the junction left unmatched. This clone has only a few counts. Vbeta (60) and Jbeta (13) primers were used in the PCR. Sequencing used immunoSEQ multiplex PCR; TCRdb keeps in-frame clones, though not all of them. The repertoire has 120,000 or so clones, 55% to 75% of them found once; the top ten carry 1.6%. The chain recombines TRBV28 with TRBJ2-7, with TRBD1 matching over 9 bases. The sequence was collected from a man aged 30-40 years in good health and CMV-seropositive. Source material: PBMCs. The CDR3 sequence: CASSLFGTGSYEQYF. CDR3 in DNA: TGTGCCAGCAGTTTATTCGGGACAGGGTCCTACGAGCAGTACTTC.